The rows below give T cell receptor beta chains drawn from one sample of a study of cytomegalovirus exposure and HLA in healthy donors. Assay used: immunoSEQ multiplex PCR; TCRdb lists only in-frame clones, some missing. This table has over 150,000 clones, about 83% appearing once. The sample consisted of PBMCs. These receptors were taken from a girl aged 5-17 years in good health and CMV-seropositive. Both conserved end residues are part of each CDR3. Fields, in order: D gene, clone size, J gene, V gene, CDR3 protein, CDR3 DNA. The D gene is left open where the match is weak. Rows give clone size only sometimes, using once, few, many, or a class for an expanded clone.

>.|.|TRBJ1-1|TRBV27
CASSHSGSEAFF
TGTGCCAGCAGTCATTCAGGTTCCGAAGCTTTCTTT
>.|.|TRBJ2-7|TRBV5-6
CASSLFAQGGRTYEQYF
TGTGCCAGCAGCTTGTTCGCTCAGGGAGGAAGGACCTACGAGCAGTACTTC
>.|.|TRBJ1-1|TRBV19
CASSLQAYTEAFF
TGTGCCAGTAGTTTACAGGCGTACACTGAAGCTTTCTTT
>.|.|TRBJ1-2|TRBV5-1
CASSLIPGEMDGYTF
TGCGCCAGCAGCTTGATTCCGGGGGAAATGGATGGCTACACCTTC
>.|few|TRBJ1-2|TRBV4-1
CASSQELGNYGYTF
TGTGCCAGCAGCCAAGAACTAGGTAACTATGGCTACACCTTC
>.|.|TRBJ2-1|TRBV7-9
CASSLRGTAGRSYNEQFF
TGTGCCAGCAGCTTAAGAGGGACTGCGGGGAGGTCCTACAATGAGCAGTTCTTC
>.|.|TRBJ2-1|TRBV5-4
CASRTFGGGTYNEQFF
TGTGCCAGCAGAACTTTTGGGGGGGGCACCTACAATGAGCAGTTCTTC
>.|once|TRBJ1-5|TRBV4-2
CASSQDRQGLQPQHF
TGTGCCAGCAGCCAAGATCGGCAGGGGCTGCAGCCCCAGCATTTT
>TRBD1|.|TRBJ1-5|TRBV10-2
CASSENLRQGSQPQHF
TGCGCCAGCAGTGAAAACCTAAGACAGGGAAGCCAGCCCCAGCATTTT
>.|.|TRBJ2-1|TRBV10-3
CAISESNNQGYNEQFF
TGTGCCATCAGTGAGTCGAATAACCAGGGCTACAATGAGCAGTTCTTC
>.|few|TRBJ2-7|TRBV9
CASSPTGYEQYF
TGTGCCAGCAGCCCAACTGGTTACGAGCAGTACTTC
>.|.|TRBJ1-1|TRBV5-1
CASSLQVLNTEAFF
TGCGCCAGCAGCTTACAGGTCCTGAACACTGAAGCTTTCTTT
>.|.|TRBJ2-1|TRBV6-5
CASSPFLPGNEQFF
TGTGCCAGCAGCCCCTTTCTACCGGGGAATGAGCAGTTCTTC
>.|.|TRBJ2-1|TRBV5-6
CASSLVARYNEQFF
TGTGCCAGCAGCTTGGTGGCGAGGTACAATGAGCAGTTCTTC
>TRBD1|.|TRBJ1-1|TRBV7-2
CASSTTGTGPDEAFF
TGTGCCAGCAGCACAACCGGGACAGGCCCCGATGAAGCTTTCTTT
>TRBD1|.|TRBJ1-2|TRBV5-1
CASSLEVKGQATYGYTF
TGCGCCAGCAGCTTGGAAGTTAAAGGACAGGCAACCTATGGCTACACCTTC
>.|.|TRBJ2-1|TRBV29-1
CSVEDRVDEQFF
TGCAGCGTTGAAGACAGGGTTGATGAGCAGTTCTTC
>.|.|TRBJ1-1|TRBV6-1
CASSEALGQGHTKAFF
TGTGCCAGCAGTGAAGCGCTCGGGCAGGGTCACACTAAAGCTTTCTTT
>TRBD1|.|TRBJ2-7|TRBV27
CASSFLDRGHEQYF
TGTGCCAGCAGTTTTCTCGACAGGGGGCACGAGCAGTACTTC
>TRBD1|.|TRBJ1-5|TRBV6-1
CASSGHRDRGPPRGQPQHF
TGTGCCAGCAGTGGACACCGGGACAGGGGGCCACCGAGGGGTCAGCCCCAGCATTTT